These T cell receptor beta chains were read from a single sample in a study of T cell responses to AZD1222 COVID-19 vaccine. Method: immunoSEQ multiplex PCR; TCRdb's copy keeps in-frame clones and lacks some. The data show 89,000 or so clones, about 90% seen once. The sample was peripheral blood, taken 28 days after the second AZD1222 dose. These receptors all stem from an adult who received the AZD1222 COVID-19 vaccine. Each CDR3 is given with its conserved first and last residue. The D gene is left open where the match is weak. Expanded clones are given a class, and other clones once, few, many or no size at all.

V,D,J,size,CDR3,DNA
TRBV6-5,TRBD2,TRBJ2-2,NA,CATLAGGDTGELFF,TGTGCCACACTAGCGGGAGGTGACACCGGGGAGCTGTTTTTT
TRBV3-1/TRBV3-2,TRBD2,TRBJ2-7,NA,CASSRSGRFYEQYF,TGTGCCAGCAGCCGTAGCGGGAGGTTTTACGAGCAGTACTTC
TRBV7-9,NA,TRBJ2-1,NA,CASSLAAGVDNEQFF,TGTGCCAGCAGCTTAGCGGCAGGGGTGGACAATGAGCAGTTCTTC
TRBV28,NA,TRBJ1-1,NA,CASSPYRTGGTEAFF,TGTGCCAGCAGTCCCTACAGGACCGGGGGGACTGAAGCTTTCTTT
TRBV20-1,TRBD2,TRBJ2-5,NA,CSASHGLAETQYF,TGCAGTGCTAGTCATGGACTAGCGGAGACCCAGTACTTC
TRBV2,NA,TRBJ1-5,NA,CASLGGGPQHF,TGTGCCAGCTTGGGCGGTGGGCCCCAGCATTTT
TRBV6-1,NA,TRBJ1-5,NA,CASSERYTVDPQHF,TGTGCCAGCAGTGAAAGGTATACTGTCGACCCCCAGCATTTT
TRBV7-2,NA,TRBJ2-5,NA,CASSLAQGVQTQYF,TGTGCCAGCAGCTTAGCACAAGGAGTGCAGACCCAGTACTTC
TRBV2,NA,TRBJ2-3,many,CASSDYGRISTDTQYF,TGTGCCAGCAGTGATTATGGCAGGATTAGCACAGATACGCAGTATTTT
TRBV5-4,NA,TRBJ1-1,NA,CASRMGGGGRNTEAFF,TGTGCCAGCAGGATGGGGGGGGGCGGAAGGAACACTGAAGCTTTCTTT
TRBV24-1,NA,TRBJ2-2,NA,CATSDPVLSRTGELFF,TGTGCCACCAGTGATCCAGTACTCTCGCGCACCGGGGAGCTGTTTTTT
TRBV2,NA,TRBJ1-3,few,CASRRNSGNTIYF,TGTGCCAGCAGGCGAAACTCTGGAAACACCATATATTTT
TRBV28,TRBD1,TRBJ1-2,NA,CASSEPDRAGGYTF,TGTGCCAGCAGTGAACCGGACAGGGCAGGTGGCTACACCTTC
TRBV28,NA,TRBJ1-2,NA,CASSLSAYYGYTF,TGTGCCAGCAGTTTATCCGCGTACTATGGCTACACCTTC
TRBV3-1/TRBV3-2,NA,TRBJ1-6,NA,CASSQGGWNSPLHF,TGTGCCAGCAGCCAAGGGGGGTGGAATTCACCCCTCCACTTT
TRBV27,TRBD1,TRBJ2-7,NA,CASSYRQGKPYEQYF,TGTGCCAGCAGTTACCGACAGGGTAAGCCCTACGAGCAGTACTTC
TRBV28,TRBD1,TRBJ1-1,NA,CASSPRGGAANTEAFF,TGTGCCAGCAGCCCCAGGGGGGGGGCGGCGAACACTGAAGCTTTCTTT
TRBV6-5,NA,TRBJ1-6,NA,CASRPNYRRSSPLHF,TGTGCCAGCAGGCCGAATTACAGGAGGTCTTCACCCCTCCACTTT
TRBV10-3,TRBD2,TRBJ2-1,once,CAIRPLAGDGNEQFF,TGTGCCATCAGGCCCCTAGCGGGAGATGGTAATGAGCAGTTCTTC
TRBV5-1,NA,TRBJ2-5,NA,CASSLAYETQYF,TGCGCCAGCAGCTTGGCCTATGAGACCCAGTACTTC
TRBV10-1,TRBD2,TRBJ2-7,NA,CASSSSGSINEQYF,TGCGCCAGCAGCTCTAGCGGGAGTATCAACGAGCAGTACTTC
TRBV30,TRBD2,TRBJ2-5,NA,CAWTSTSGKETQYF,TGTGCCTGGACGTCGACTAGCGGAAAAGAGACCCAGTACTTC
TRBV27,NA,TRBJ1-2,few,CASSVRRDNYGYTF,TGTGCCAGCTCCGTGAGGCGGGATAACTATGGCTACACCTTC
TRBV2,TRBD2,TRBJ2-1,NA,CATRLAGNNEQFF,TGTGCCACCCGACTAGCGGGGAACAATGAGCAGTTCTTC
TRBV19,NA,TRBJ1-2,NA,CASGQDGYTF,TGTGCCTCTGGCCAAGATGGCTACACCTTC
TRBV12-3/TRBV12-4,NA,TRBJ1-2,NA,CASSLVAFYGYTF,TGTGCCAGCAGTTTAGTGGCCTTTTACGGCTACACCTTC
TRBV4-1,TRBD2,TRBJ2-5,NA,CASSPEGTSVETQYF,TGCGCCAGCAGCCCGGAGGGGACTAGCGTGGAGACCCAGTACTTC
TRBV5-1,NA,TRBJ2-1,NA,CASSLAGASSYNEQFF,TGCGCCAGCAGCTTGGCGGGGGCAAGCTCCTACAATGAGCAGTTCTTC
TRBV7-9,NA,TRBJ1-5,NA,CASSLWLGQLSNQPQHF,TGTGCCAGCAGCTTATGGTTAGGGCAACTTAGCAATCAGCCCCAGCATTTT
TRBV9,NA,TRBJ2-7,NA,CASSVGGRNPLYEQYF,TGTGCCAGCAGCGTAGGGGGCCGGAATCCACTCTACGAGCAGTACTTC
TRBV30,TRBD1,TRBJ1-5,NA,CAWSGTGDFQPQHF,TGTGCCTGGAGCGGGACAGGGGATTTTCAGCCCCAGCATTTT
TRBV23-1,NA,TRBJ1-5,NA,CASSQSFGIGQPQHF,TGCGCCAGCAGTCAAAGTTTTGGGATTGGTCAGCCCCAGCATTTT
TRBV7-3,NA,TRBJ2-5,NA,CASSPPEQPETQYF,TGTGCCAGCAGCCCCCCAGAGCAGCCAGAGACCCAGTACTTC
TRBV4-1,NA,TRBJ1-5,NA,CASSPPTGQGNQPQHF,TGCGCCAGCAGCCCCCCCACCGGCCAGGGAAATCAGCCCCAGCATTTT
TRBV28,TRBD1,TRBJ1-4,NA,CASLPGQLKNEKLFF,TGTGCCAGCTTGCCGGGACAGCTGAAAAATGAAAAACTGTTTTTT
TRBV21-1,NA,TRBJ2-7,NA,CASSKVWGLAGAYEQYF,TGTGCCAGCAGCAAAGTATGGGGACTAGCGGGAGCTTACGAGCAGTACTTC